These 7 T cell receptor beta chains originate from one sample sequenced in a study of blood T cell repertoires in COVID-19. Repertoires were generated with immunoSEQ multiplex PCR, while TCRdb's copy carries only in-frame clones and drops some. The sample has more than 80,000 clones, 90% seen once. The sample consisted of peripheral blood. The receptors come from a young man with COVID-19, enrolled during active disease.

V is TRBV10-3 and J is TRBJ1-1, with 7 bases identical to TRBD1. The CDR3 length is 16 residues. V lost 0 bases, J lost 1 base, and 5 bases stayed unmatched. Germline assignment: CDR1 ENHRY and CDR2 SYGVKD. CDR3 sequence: CAISESFGTANTEAFF. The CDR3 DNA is TGTGCCATCAGTGAGTCGTTCGGGACAGCGAACACTGAAGCTTTCTTT.

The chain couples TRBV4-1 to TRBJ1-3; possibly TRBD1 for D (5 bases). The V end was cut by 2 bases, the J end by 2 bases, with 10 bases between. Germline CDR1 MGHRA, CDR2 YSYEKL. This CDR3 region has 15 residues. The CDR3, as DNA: TGCGCCAGCAGCCAACTGGGGCTCCCTGGAAACACCATATATTTT. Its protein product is CASSQLGLPGNTIYF.

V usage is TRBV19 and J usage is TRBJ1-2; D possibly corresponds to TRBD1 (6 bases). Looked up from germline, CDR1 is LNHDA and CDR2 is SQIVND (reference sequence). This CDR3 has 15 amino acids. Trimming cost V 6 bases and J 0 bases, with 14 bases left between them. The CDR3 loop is CASSRRQEANYGYTF. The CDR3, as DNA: TGTGCCAGTAGCCGAAGACAGGAGGCTAACTATGGCTACACCTTC.

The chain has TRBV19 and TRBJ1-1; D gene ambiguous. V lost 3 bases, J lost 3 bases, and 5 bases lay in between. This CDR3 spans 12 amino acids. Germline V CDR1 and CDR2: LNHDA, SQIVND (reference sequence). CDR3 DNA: TGTGCCAGTAGTATCCGTTACACTGAAGCTTTCTTT. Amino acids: CASSIRYTEAFF.

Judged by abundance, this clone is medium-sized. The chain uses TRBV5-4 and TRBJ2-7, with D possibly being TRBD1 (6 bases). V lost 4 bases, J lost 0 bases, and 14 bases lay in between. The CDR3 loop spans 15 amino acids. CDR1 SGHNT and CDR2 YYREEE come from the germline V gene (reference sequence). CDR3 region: CASSLDQTGSYEQYF. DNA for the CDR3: TGTGCCAGCAGCCTCGACCAGACAGGCTCCTACGAGCAGTACTTC.

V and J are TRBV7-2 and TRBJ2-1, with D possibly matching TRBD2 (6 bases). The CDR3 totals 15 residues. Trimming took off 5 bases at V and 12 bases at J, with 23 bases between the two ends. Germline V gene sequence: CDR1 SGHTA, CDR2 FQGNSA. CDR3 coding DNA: TGTGCCAGCAGCCTTAGTGGAGGGCCGAACCAATTGCAGTTCTTC. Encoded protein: CASSLSGGPNQLQFF.

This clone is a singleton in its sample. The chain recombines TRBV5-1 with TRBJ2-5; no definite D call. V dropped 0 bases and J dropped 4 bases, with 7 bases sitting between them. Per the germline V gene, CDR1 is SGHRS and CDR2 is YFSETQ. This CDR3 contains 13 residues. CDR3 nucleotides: TGCGCCAGCAGCTTGGATACATCAGAGACCCAGTACTTC. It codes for CASSLDTSETQYF. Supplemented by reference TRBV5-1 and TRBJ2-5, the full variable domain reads KAGVTQTPRYLIKTRGQQVTLSCSPISGHRSVSWYQQTPGQGLQFLFEYFSETQRNKGNFPGRFSGRQFSNSRSEMNVSTLELGDSALYLCASSLDTSETQYFGPGTRLLVL.